These T cell receptor beta chains were read from a single sample in a study of T cells after posttransplantation cyclophosphamide. Data came from immunoSEQ multiplex PCR; TCRdb stores just in-frame clones and leaves some out. The sample holds approximately 16,000 clones, about nine tenths seen once. This sample comprised PBMCs, obtained after an allogeneic stem cell transplant with a calcineurin inhibitor and methotrexate. The receptor set was obtained from a male patient in his fifties or sixties who received an allogeneic stem cell transplant from an unrelated donor, was CMV-positive, and had chronic GVHD only. These T cells may partly come from the graft donor. Both conserved end residues are part of each CDR3. D genes are given only for firm matches. Size tells how often a clone was seen (once, few, many) or the class of an expanded clone, and some rows leave it out.

v_gene,d_gene,j_gene,abundance,CDR3aa,CDR3nt
TRBV11-2,.,TRBJ2-1,.,CASSFVPYNEQFF,TGTGCCAGCAGCTTTGTCCCATACAATGAGCAGTTCTTC
TRBV27,.,TRBJ2-1,.,CASSLPTSLNEQFF,TGTGCCAGCAGTCTACCGACTAGTCTCAATGAGCAGTTCTTC
TRBV5-1,.,TRBJ1-4,.,CASSSGEYEKLFF,TGCGCCAGCAGCTCGGGGGAATATGAAAAACTGTTTTTT
TRBV2,TRBD1,TRBJ2-3,.,CASSESYRGDTQYF,TGTGCCAGCAGTGAGAGTTACAGGGGGGATACGCAGTATTTT
TRBV11-3,.,TRBJ2-1,.,CASSFLGGKGSGEQFF,TGTGCCAGCAGCTTCTTAGGGGGAAAGGGGTCAGGAGAGCAGTTCTTC
TRBV10-3,TRBD2,TRBJ2-7,.,CAISPPGLLYEQYF,TGTGCCATCAGCCCACCGGGACTATTGTACGAGCAGTACTTC
TRBV7-9,.,TRBJ1-2,.,CASSLAGGSHFYGYTF,TGTGCCAGCAGCTTAGCCGGGGGGAGTCACTTCTATGGCTACACCTTC
TRBV9,TRBD2,TRBJ2-1,.,CASSAPTSGRGLNTEQFF,TGTGCCAGCAGTGCCCCGACTAGCGGGAGGGGATTGAATACTGAGCAGTTCTTC
TRBV7-9,TRBD1,TRBJ2-7,once,CASSLGTGVFEQYF,TGTGCCAGCAGCTTGGGGACAGGGGTTTTCGAGCAGTACTTC
TRBV27,TRBD1,TRBJ1-6,.,CASKDRGTPLHF,TGTGCCAGCAAGGACAGGGGTACACCCCTCCACTTT
TRBV2,TRBD1,TRBJ2-7,.,CASSEGTGNVYEQYF,TGTGCCAGCAGTGAAGGGACAGGGAACGTTTACGAGCAGTACTTC
TRBV6-5,.,TRBJ2-7,once,CAGKRSSYEQYF,TGTGCCGGTAAGAGGAGCTCCTACGAGCAGTACTTC
TRBV9,.,TRBJ1-1,.,CASSAGIGRETEAFF,TGTGCCAGCAGCGCCGGAATAGGACGGGAGACTGAAGCTTTCTTT
TRBV13,.,TRBJ2-3,.,CASSVMGGRDTQYF,TGTGCCAGCAGCGTAATGGGGGGGCGGGATACGCAGTATTTT
TRBV7-6,.,TRBJ2-7,.,CASSLGSSTYEQYF,TGTGCCAGCAGCTTAGGTAGCAGTACCTACGAGCAGTACTTC
TRBV25-1,.,TRBJ2-7,.,CASTGYSYEQYF,TGTGCCAGCACAGGGTACTCCTACGAGCAGTACTTC
TRBV11-3,TRBD2,TRBJ2-7,.,CASSLALGLLAGGSREQYF,TGTGCCAGCAGCTTAGCGTTGGGACTGCTAGCGGGAGGGTCTCGCGAGCAGTACTTC
TRBV7-2,.,TRBJ2-5,.,CASSLRGTEYF,TGTGCCAGCAGCTTAAGGGGGACGGAGTACTTC
TRBV11-3,TRBD1,TRBJ1-1,.,CASSPRQGDRNTEAFF,TGTGCCAGCAGCCCCCGACAGGGAGATAGGAACACTGAAGCTTTCTTT
TRBV4-3,TRBD2,TRBJ2-1,.,CASSPGLAGAYNEQFF,TGCGCCAGCAGCCCGGGACTGGCGGGGGCCTACAATGAGCAGTTCTTC
TRBV5-4,.,TRBJ1-4,.,CASSLNGGRSGEKLFF,TGTGCCAGCAGCTTGAACGGGGGGCGAAGCGGTGAAAAACTGTTTTTT
TRBV6-5,.,TRBJ2-2,.,CASRTGGDTGELFF,TGTGCCAGCAGAACAGGGGGGGACACCGGGGAGCTGTTTTTT
TRBV2,.,TRBJ2-5,.,CASSVSETQYF,TGTGCCAGCAGTGTTAGTGAGACCCAGTACTTC
TRBV19,.,TRBJ1-1,.,CASSTPRQVMNTEAFF,TGTGCCAGTAGTACCCCGCGACAGGTCATGAACACTGAAGCTTTCTTT
TRBV28,.,TRBJ1-1,.,CASSLMGTGVNTEAFF,TGTGCCAGCAGTTTAATGGGTACGGGGGTGAACACTGAAGCTTTCTTT
TRBV7-2,.,TRBJ2-2,.,CASSLTSLNTGELFF,TGTGCCAGCAGTCTAACTAGCCTGAACACCGGGGAGCTGTTTTTT
TRBV29-1,.,TRBJ2-3,.,CSVVTHITDTQYF,TGCAGCGTCGTGACTCACATCACAGATACGCAGTATTTT
TRBV7-3,TRBD1,TRBJ1-2,.,CASSLNTGDPNYGYTF,TGTGCCAGCAGCTTAAATACAGGGGACCCAAACTATGGCTACACCTTC
TRBV5-5,.,TRBJ1-1,.,CASSLQGPNTEAFF,TGTGCCAGCAGCTTACAGGGACCGAACACTGAAGCTTTCTTT
TRBV19,TRBD1,TRBJ1-1,few,CASSYRTGGNTEAFF,TGTGCCAGTAGTTACAGGACAGGGGGGAACACTGAAGCTTTCTTT
TRBV6-6,.,TRBJ2-7,.,CASSYERYEQYF,TGTGCCAGCAGTTACGAGCGGTACGAGCAGTACTTC
TRBV5-6,TRBD1,TRBJ2-5,.,CASSWGTGQETQYF,TGTGCCAGCAGCTGGGGGACAGGTCAAGAGACCCAGTACTTC
TRBV11-2,.,TRBJ2-6,.,CASSLVSSGANVLTF,TGTGCCAGCAGCTTAGTGAGCTCTGGGGCCAACGTCCTGACTTTC
TRBV9,TRBD2,TRBJ2-4,.,CASSPGLAGAKNIQYF,TGTGCCAGCAGCCCGGGACTAGCGGGGGCCAAAAACATTCAGTACTTC
TRBV15,TRBD2,TRBJ2-3,.,CATSRDISGGAFTQYF,TGTGCCACCAGCAGAGATATAAGCGGGGGGGCCTTTACGCAGTATTTT
TRBV2,.,TRBJ1-5,few,CASSPPRGQPQHF,TGTGCCAGCAGTCCCCCTAGGGGGCAGCCCCAGCATTTT
TRBV18,TRBD1,TRBJ2-5,.,CASSPTGAQETQYF,TGTGCCAGCTCACCGACAGGGGCTCAAGAGACCCAGTACTTC
TRBV18,.,TRBJ1-1,.,CASSRSGGVENTEAFF,TGTGCCAGCTCACGATCGGGGGGCGTCGAGAACACTGAAGCTTTCTTT
TRBV10-1,.,TRBJ1-5,.,CASLRRRERADDRNSNQPQHF,TGCGCCAGCCTCCGGAGACGAGAGAGGGCGGACGACAGGAATAGCAATCAGCCCCAGCATTTT
TRBV10-3,TRBD1,TRBJ1-6,.,CATAGTGVSPLHF,TGTGCCACCGCCGGGACAGGGGTTTCACCCCTCCACTTT
TRBV7-9,.,TRBJ2-5,.,CASSLVGLSETQYF,TGTGCCAGCAGCTTAGTTGGCTTGTCTGAGACCCAGTACTTC
TRBV28,TRBD2,TRBJ2-1,.,CASSLGTSGYNEQFF,TGTGCCAGCAGTCTCGGGACTAGCGGTTACAATGAGCAGTTCTTC
TRBV7-9,.,TRBJ1-6,once,CASSPAYNSPLHF,TGTGCCAGCAGCCCAGCCTATAATTCACCCCTCCACTTT
TRBV4-1,.,TRBJ2-3,.,CASSPRGFSSTDTQYF,TGCGCCAGCAGCCCCCGAGGTTTTTCGAGCACAGATACGCAGTATTTT
TRBV7-8,.,TRBJ1-1,.,CASSRSAIKPHPTEAFF,TGTGCCAGCAGCCGAAGTGCTATCAAGCCCCACCCCACTGAAGCTTTCTTT
TRBV4-1,TRBD2,TRBJ2-3,once,CASSQSGLAGDTQYF,TGCGCCAGCAGCCAGTCGGGACTAGCGGGAGATACGCAGTATTTT
TRBV2,TRBD1,TRBJ2-1,.,CASNSGTGGSYNEQFF,TGTGCCAGCAACTCCGGGACAGGGGGCTCCTACAATGAGCAGTTCTTC
TRBV19,TRBD1,TRBJ2-7,.,CASSPTGTYEQYF,TGTGCCAGTAGCCCGACAGGGACCTACGAGCAGTACTTC
TRBV5-1,.,TRBJ1-2,.,CASSLERANYGYTF,TGCGCCAGCAGCTTGGAGAGAGCTAACTATGGCTACACCTTC
TRBV7-6,.,TRBJ2-6,.,CASSPERTSGANVLTF,TGTGCCAGCAGCCCAGAGCGGACCTCTGGGGCCAACGTCCTGACTTTC
TRBV29-1,.,TRBJ2-7,.,CSVEQGSYEQYF,TGCAGCGTTGAGCAGGGATCCTACGAGCAGTACTTC
TRBV11-2,TRBD2,TRBJ2-7,.,CASSQEGLGGEQYF,TGTGCCAGCAGCCAAGAGGGACTAGGTGGCGAGCAGTACTTC
TRBV5-1,TRBD1,TRBJ2-5,.,CASSWSRGQGSETQYF,TGCGCCAGCAGCTGGTCCCGGGGACAGGGGTCGGAGACCCAGTACTTC